The present entry profiles one T cell receptor beta chain with its context. Profiling relied on immunoSEQ multiplex PCR, and the TCRdb table lists in-frame clones only, not all of them. Counted here are 120,000 or so clones, around 87% occurring once; the ten biggest clones make up around 4%. The source of the sample is a study of control samples from healthy donors and cancer patients. CDR3 length: 14 amino acids. Germline CDR1 and CDR2: LNHDA and SQIVND (reference sequence). The V end was cut by 7 bases, the J end by 0 bases, with 12 bases between. The chain combines TRBV19 with TRBJ1-1; perhaps TRBD1 as D (5 bases). Material for sequencing was PBMCs. This sequence originates from a woman aged 60-70 years with lung cancer. For the CDR3, the DNA is TGTGCCAGTAAAGCCGGGGGGGTGAACACTGAAGCTTTCTTT. Protein product: CASKAGGVNTEAFF. Complete variable domain (other parts from reference TRBV19 and TRBJ1-1): DGGITQSPKYLFRKEGQNVTLSCEQNLNHDAMYWYRQDPGQGLRLIYYSQIVNDFQKGDIAEGYSVSREKKESFPLTVTSAQKNPTAFYLCASKAGGVNTEAFFGQGTRLTVV.